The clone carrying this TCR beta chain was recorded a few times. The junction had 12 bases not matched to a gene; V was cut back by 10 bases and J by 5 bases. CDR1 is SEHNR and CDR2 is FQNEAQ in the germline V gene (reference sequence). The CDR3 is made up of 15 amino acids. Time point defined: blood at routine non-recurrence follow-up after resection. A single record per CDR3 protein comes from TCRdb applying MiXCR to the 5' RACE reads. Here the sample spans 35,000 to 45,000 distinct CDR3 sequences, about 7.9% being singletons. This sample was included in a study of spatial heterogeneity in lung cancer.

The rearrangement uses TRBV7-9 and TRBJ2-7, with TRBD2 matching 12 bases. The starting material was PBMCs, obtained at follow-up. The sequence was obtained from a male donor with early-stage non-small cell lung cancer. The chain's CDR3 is CATSSGTSGRNEQYF. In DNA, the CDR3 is TGTGCCACGTCGTCCGGGACTAGCGGGCGGAACGAGCAGTACTTC.